Included here is one TCR beta chain sequence, with context. The antigen remains undetermined. This sample is part of a study of T cells after yellow fever vaccination. The study, taken as a whole, reports: Peak timing came faster in the weaker secondary response, day 5 versus 15. Most clones from primary vaccination resurfaced after the booster (around 97% CD4, 70% to 90% CD8).

V gave up 4 bases and J gave up 6 bases; unmatched junction bases: 6. This CDR3 has 13 amino acids. Germline-derived CDR1 and CDR2 are SGHTA and FQGNSA. Production of TCR cDNA was by 5'RACE template switching, which also added a universal primer site and UMIs. TCRdb analysed the 5' RACE reads with MiXCR anew, one entry per CDR3 protein. The sample shows 300,000 to 350,000 distinct CDR3 sequences, around 8.1% of them seen only once. The starting material was PBMCs, obtained around 45 days after the first yellow fever vaccination. The J gene is TRBJ2-7, the V gene TRBV7-2; 7 bases line up with TRBD1. The TCR originated in a man younger than 35 who received the YFV17D yellow fever vaccine. CDR3 bases: TGTGCCAGCAGCTCGACACAGGGGACCGAGCAGTACGTC. This gives the protein CASSSTQGTEQYV.